Listed below are T cell receptor beta chains from one sample, sequenced in a study of cytomegalovirus exposure and HLA in healthy donors. The protocol was immunoSEQ multiplex PCR, while the TCRdb copy is restricted to in-frame clones and leaves out a portion. The sample shows roughly 200,000 clones, roughly 80% of them seen only once. Sequenced material: PBMCs. The origin of the receptors is a woman in her 50s in good health and CMV-seronegative. CDR3s leave out the opening cysteine and the closing phenylalanine or tryptophan.

cdr3_aa: ASRWGGEPYEQY
v_call: TRBV5-5

cdr3_aa: ASSSDQGVANEKLF
v_call: TRBV7-2

cdr3_aa: ASSLKSAGVDYEQY
v_call: TRBV28

cdr3_aa: ASSSLAATYNEQF
v_call: TRBV7-2

cdr3_aa: ASSYGVGSYEQY
v_call: TRBV6-5

cdr3_aa: ASSLETGHGYT
v_call: TRBV28

cdr3_aa: ASTPGTGESNEQF
v_call: TRBV13

cdr3_aa: ASNLRGGAYNEQF
v_call: TRBV5-1

cdr3_aa: ASSLEGTVKSYEQY
v_call: TRBV5-1

cdr3_aa: ASRKSRTSGSYNEQF
v_call: TRBV7-8

cdr3_aa: SVEQGTDTQY
v_call: TRBV29-1

cdr3_aa: ASALAGEVDTQY
v_call: TRBV5-1

cdr3_aa: ASSARSGSNQPQH
v_call: TRBV27

cdr3_aa: ASSLRHRGLGEQY
v_call: TRBV5-4

cdr3_aa: ASSQDSTSPSTDTQY
v_call: TRBV7-9

cdr3_aa: AWRATGTDTQY
v_call: TRBV30

cdr3_aa: ASSPPGQGADTQY
v_call: TRBV18

cdr3_aa: ASRKPDRRVTDTQY
v_call: TRBV6-6

cdr3_aa: ASSDRVSGNTEAF
v_call: TRBV28

cdr3_aa: ASSRTSGRDTQY
v_call: TRBV6-5

cdr3_aa: ASSLSSGRSTDTQY
v_call: TRBV5-4

cdr3_aa: ASSLAGGSYEQY
v_call: TRBV5-5

cdr3_aa: ASSLGTGGSYGYT
v_call: TRBV5-6

cdr3_aa: ASSLGARGEPGELF
v_call: TRBV7-2

cdr3_aa: ASSTLAGVVF
v_call: TRBV7-2

cdr3_aa: ASSRQGSGNTIY
v_call: TRBV6-5

cdr3_aa: ASSVSTGQGVNEQY
v_call: TRBV9

cdr3_aa: ASSLAGQPNEKLF
v_call: TRBV7-9

cdr3_aa: ASSLRASGAFDSDTQY
v_call: TRBV7-3

cdr3_aa: ASSSWERHQETQY
v_call: TRBV7-9

cdr3_aa: ASSRGALQGALNEQF
v_call: TRBV7-2

cdr3_aa: ASSKGRSGNTIY
v_call: TRBV2

cdr3_aa: AASRDGPGAGYGNTIY
v_call: TRBV15

cdr3_aa: ASSLLGDKNTGELF
v_call: TRBV5-6

cdr3_aa: ASSLSRQGRTTNEKLF
v_call: TRBV27

cdr3_aa: ASSRSLAGGDSTDTQY
v_call: TRBV5-1

cdr3_aa: ASSPVQGDTIY
v_call: TRBV9

cdr3_aa: ASSSKEGANEQF
v_call: TRBV6-6

cdr3_aa: ASSPQGSQETQY
v_call: TRBV9

cdr3_aa: ASSGRPGTQETQY
v_call: TRBV11-2

cdr3_aa: AWRGDYPLQF
v_call: TRBV30